Below are 7 T cell receptor beta chains sequenced from a single sample in a study of T cell repertoires in cytomegalovirus infection (dated by TCRdb to between 2018 and 2021). TCRdb names Illumina HiSeq 1500 as the instrument used. TCRdb took the public reads, trimmed them with fastp at Q25, ran MiXCR for clone calling and kept in-frame beta chains. Rows merge per CDR3 protein into single entries with the most common DNA and genes. Counted in this sample were 150,000 to 200,000 distinct CDR3 sequences; approximately 15% of them appeared once. The leading ten clones occupy 25% to 30% of the sample. The specimen sequenced was PBMCs. The receptor set was obtained from a human donor in good health (CMV status not recorded). Some clones in this sample may be carry-over from other donors' samples.

This clonotype was picked up many times. The chain recombines TRBV7-8 with TRBJ1-5, with D perhaps matching TRBD1 (5 bases). V was shortened by 1 base and J by 3 bases, with 13 bases between the two germline ends. There are 16 residues in the CDR3. In germline, CDR1 is SGHVS, CDR2 FQNEAQ. The CDR3: CASSLEGRRDNQPQHF. The CDR3 bases are TGTGCCAGCAGCTTAGAGGGACGTCGCGACAATCAGCCCCAGCATTTT.

For this clonotype: Germline is not matched at one junction end, which may reflect a read error. The rearrangement links TRBV4-2 to TRBJ2-2; D not resolved. Germline V gene sequence: CDR1 LGHNA, CDR2 YNFKEQ. This CDR3 contains 16 residues. The CDR3 bases are TGTGCCAGCAGCCAAGGGGATACCGAGAACTCCGGGGAGCTGTTTTTT. This translates into CASSQGDTENSGELFF.

This clonotype was observed a handful of times. V is TRBV5-8 and J is TRBJ2-7, with 7 bases that match TRBD2. J lost 0 bases, V lost 3 bases, and 6 bases had no gene match. This CDR3 comprises 15 residues. Germline assignment: CDR1 SGHTS and CDR2 YDEGEE. CDR3 loop: CASSWEGGNSYEQYF. CDR3 bases: TGTGCCAGCAGCTGGGAGGGCGGCAACTCCTACGAGCAGTACTTC. The full variable domain, completed using reference TRBV5-8 and TRBJ2-7, is EAGVTQSPTHLIKTRGQQATLRCSPISGHTSVYWYQQALGLGLQFLLWYDEGEERNRGNFPPRFSGRQFPNYSSELNVNALELEDSALYLCASSWEGGNSYEQYFGPGTRLTVT.

This clonotype was recorded a few times. The chain carries TRBV20-1 and TRBJ1-1; a possible D gene is TRBD1 (5 bases). The length of the CDR3 is 10 residues. V was cut by 8 bases and J by 8 bases, with 12 bases left in between. CDR1 and CDR2 from the germline V gene are DFQATT and SNEGSKA (reference sequence). The CDR3 loop reads CSLPGGEAFF. The CDR3 DNA reads TGCAGTCTTCCGGGGGGAGAAGCTTTCTTT.

The rearrangement joins TRBV19 to TRBJ1-1, with TRBD1 as a possible D gene (5 bases). Trimming stripped 6 bases from V and 5 bases from J, with 13 bases between. Per the germline V gene, CDR1 is LNHDA and CDR2 is SQIVND (reference sequence). The CDR3 is 13 amino acids. CDR3 sequence reads: CASSHRQGTEAFF. The CDR3, as DNA: TGTGCCAGTAGCCACCGGCAGGGAACTGAAGCTTTCTTT.

The CDR3 loop is CASSSWAGGRYNEQFF. CDR3 in DNA: TGTGCCAGCAGCTCCTGGGCGGGAGGACGGTACAATGAGCAGTTCTTC. The gene calls are TRBV5-5 and TRBJ2-1, with 8 bases identical to TRBD2. V shed 3 bases and J 4 bases; nucleotides not matched to a gene: 9. The germline CDR1 and CDR2 sequences are SGHKS and YYEKEE (reference sequence). The CDR3 totals 16 residues.

The gene calls are TRBV28 and TRBJ2-3; D is ambiguous. The CDR3 covers 17 residues. The germline CDR1 and CDR2 sequences are MDHEN and SYDVKM. V shed 5 bases and J shed 0 bases, with 18 bases lying between them. The CDR3 DNA reads TGTGCCAGCAGTCAGCCGGCGACACTCAGAAGCACAGATACGCAGTATTTT. Translation gives CASSQPATLRSTDTQYF. Together with reference TRBV28 and TRBJ2-3, the CDR3 gives the full variable domain: DVKVTQSSRYLVKRTGEKVFLECVQDMDHENMFWYRQDPGLGLRLIYFSYDVKMKEKGDIPEGYSVSREKKERFSLILESASTNQTSMYLCASSQPATLRSTDTQYFGPGTRLTVL.